There are a few counts of the clone carrying this TCR beta chain. V gave up 1 base and J gave up 0 bases, with 11 bases separating them. The CDR3 has 16 residues. Germline V lookup: CDR1 SGHRS, CDR2 YFSETQ. One entry per CDR3 protein results from TCRdb running MiXCR on the 5' RACE reads. Of approximately 70,000 distinct CDR3 sequences listed, over 10% are singletons. These data belong to a study of early T cells in non-severe SARS-CoV-2 infection. Study as a whole: Chains stayed unpaired after sequencing of bulk RNA from unsorted whole blood.

The sequence derives from an adult who was a healthcare worker with PCR-confirmed SARS-CoV-2 infection or an uninfected control (not recorded which). The chain uses TRBV5-1 and TRBJ2-1, with D possibly matching TRBD1 (6 bases). The sequencing here drew on whole blood, taken at baseline. The CDR3: CASSLLQGSSYNEQFF. CDR3 nucleotides: TGCGCCAGCAGCTTGTTGCAGGGGAGCTCCTACAATGAGCAGTTCTTC.